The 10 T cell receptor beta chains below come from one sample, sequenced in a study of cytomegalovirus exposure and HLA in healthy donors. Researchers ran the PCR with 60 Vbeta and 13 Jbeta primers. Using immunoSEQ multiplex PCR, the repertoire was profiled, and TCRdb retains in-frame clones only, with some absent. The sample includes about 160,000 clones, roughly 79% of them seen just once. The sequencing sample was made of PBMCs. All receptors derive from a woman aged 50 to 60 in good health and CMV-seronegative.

CDR3 nucleotide sequence: TGTGCCAGCAGCCCCCCCCAGCAAGAGACCCAGTACTTC. Translation gives CASSPPQQETQYF. The chain has TRBV5-4 and TRBJ2-5; D remains unclear. Trimming took off 4 bases at V and 2 bases at J, with 9 bases between the two ends. The CDR3 has 13 amino acids. Germline V lookup: CDR1 SGHNT, CDR2 YYREEE (reference sequence). Using reference TRBV5-4 and TRBJ2-5 for the parts outside the CDR3, the full variable domain is ETGVTQSPTHLIKTRGQQVTLRCSSQSGHNTVSWYQQALGQGPQFIFQYYREEENGRGNFPPRFSGLQFPNYSSELNVNALELDDSALYLCASSPPQQETQYFGPGTRLLVL.

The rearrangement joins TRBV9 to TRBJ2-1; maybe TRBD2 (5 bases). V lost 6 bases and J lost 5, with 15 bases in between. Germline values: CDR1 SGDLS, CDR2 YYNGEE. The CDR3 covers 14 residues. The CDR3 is CASNPEGSNNEQFF. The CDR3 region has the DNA TGTGCCAGCAACCCCGAGGGTTCTAACAATGAGCAGTTCTTC.

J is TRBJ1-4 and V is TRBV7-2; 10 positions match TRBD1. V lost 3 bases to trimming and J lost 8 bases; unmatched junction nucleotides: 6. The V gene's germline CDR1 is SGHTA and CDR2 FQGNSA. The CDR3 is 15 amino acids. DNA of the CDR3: TGTGCCAGCAGCTTGGGGCGGACAGGGGGGGAAAAACTGTTTTTT. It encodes CASSLGRTGGEKLFF.

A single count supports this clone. The CDR3 loop is CASSLQLTGGTEAFF. The DNA for the CDR3 is TGTGCCAGCAGTTTACAGTTAACAGGGGGCACTGAAGCTTTCTTT. This chain connects TRBV28 to TRBJ1-1, with 8 bases lining up with TRBD1. Trimming at V came to 2 bases and at J to 4 bases, leaving 6 bases not matched to a gene. CDR1 is MDHEN, CDR2 SYDVKM, per germline. CDR3 length equals 15 residues.

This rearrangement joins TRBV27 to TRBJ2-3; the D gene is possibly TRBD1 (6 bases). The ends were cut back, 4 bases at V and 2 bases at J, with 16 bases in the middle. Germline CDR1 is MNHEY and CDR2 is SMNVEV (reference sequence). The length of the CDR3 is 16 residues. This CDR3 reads CASSWNLGASTDTQYF. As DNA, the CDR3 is TGTGCCAGCAGTTGGAATCTGGGGGCCTCCACAGATACGCAGTATTTT.

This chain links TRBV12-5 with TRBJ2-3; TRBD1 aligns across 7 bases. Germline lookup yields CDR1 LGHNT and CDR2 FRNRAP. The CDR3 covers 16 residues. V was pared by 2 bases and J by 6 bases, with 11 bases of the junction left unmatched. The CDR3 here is CASGLIQGTVSDTQYF. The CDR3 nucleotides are TGTGCTAGTGGTTTGATCCAGGGGACAGTATCGGATACGCAGTATTTT.

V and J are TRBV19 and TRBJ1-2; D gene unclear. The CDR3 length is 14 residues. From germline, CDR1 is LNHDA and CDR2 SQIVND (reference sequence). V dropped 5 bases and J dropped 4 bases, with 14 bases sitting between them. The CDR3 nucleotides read TGTGCCAGTAGTGCTGAGGTGGCAGTCTATGGCTACACCTTC. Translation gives CASSAEVAVYGYTF.

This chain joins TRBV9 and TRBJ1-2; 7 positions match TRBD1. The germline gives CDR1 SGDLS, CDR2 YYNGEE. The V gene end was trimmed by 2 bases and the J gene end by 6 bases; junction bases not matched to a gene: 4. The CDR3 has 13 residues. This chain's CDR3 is CASSVAGGNGYTF. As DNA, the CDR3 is TGTGCCAGCAGCGTCGCAGGGGGTAATGGCTACACCTTC.

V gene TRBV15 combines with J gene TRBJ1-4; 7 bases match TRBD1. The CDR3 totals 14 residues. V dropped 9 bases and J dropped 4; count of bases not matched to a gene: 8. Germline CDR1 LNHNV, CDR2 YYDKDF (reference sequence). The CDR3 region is CATKPGGFNEKLFF. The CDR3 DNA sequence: TGTGCCACAAAACCAGGGGGTTTTAATGAAAAACTGTTTTTT.

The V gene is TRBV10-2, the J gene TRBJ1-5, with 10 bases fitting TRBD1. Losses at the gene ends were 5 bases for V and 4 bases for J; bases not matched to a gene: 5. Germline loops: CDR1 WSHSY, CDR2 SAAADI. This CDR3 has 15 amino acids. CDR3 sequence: CASSHRDRGNQPQHF. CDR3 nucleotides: TGCGCCAGCAGTCACCGGGACAGGGGTAATCAGCCCCAGCATTTT.